The table lists the clone carrying this TCR beta chain with a few counts. As yet, its antigen is unknown. The CDR3 is 15 residues long. Trimming removed 2 bases from V and 5 bases from J; junction bases left unmatched: 6. Germline V gene data show CDR1 as MNHEY and CDR2 as SVGAGI. The entry originates in a study of beta chain features in type 1 diabetes. Study observations and caveats: A definitive answer on HLA type influencing TCRB rearrangement was not reached here. VDJ junctions sequenced from type 1 diabetes patients showed fewer insertions and more deletions.

Of the isolated RNA, all was reverse transcribed, and so the sequenced material was expressed TCRB transcripts. The table came from immunoSEQ multiplex PCR; TCRdb's copy has only in-frame clones and leaves some out. The sample holds about 470,000 clones, about 32% seen once. Sample: naive CD4+ T cells from blood. This chain uses TRBV6-5 with TRBJ2-5; 9 bases are shared with TRBD1. The clonotype comes from a young man in good health. The CDR3 coding sequence is TGTGCCAGCAGTTACACGACAGGGGGAGGCGAGACCCAGTACTTC. Amino acid sequence: CASSYTTGGGETQYF.